A selection of T cell receptor beta chains follows, all from one sample in a study of T cells expressing NK-cell markers. TCRdb reworked the 5' RACE reads into one entry per CDR3 protein, no DNA. The sample holds over 350,000 distinct CDR3 sequences. The specimen sequenced was blood T cells: a sorted CD56 or NKG2C T cell subset, CD4+ or CD8+ T cells, or bulk PBMC T cells (not recorded which). These receptors originate from a woman between 45 and 60 years old in good health. The CDR3 runs from the conserved cysteine through the conserved F or W.

len,v_gene,j_gene,CDR3aa
19,TRBV11-2,TRBJ2-2,CASSLDSLRTSGLTGELFF
18,TRBV3-1,TRBJ2-1,CASSQGILASGINNEQFF
14,TRBV7-9,TRBJ2-3,CASSLVSAADTQYF
13,TRBV30,TRBJ2-7,CAWSWVSAYEQYF
15,TRBV12-3/TRBV12-4,TRBJ1-2,CASSLVPGPAGGYTF
13,TRBV12-3/TRBV12-4,TRBJ1-2,CASSPSLYVGYTF
12,TRBV12-3/TRBV12-4,TRBJ2-7,CASKGLAYEQYF
18,TRBV12-3/TRBV12-4,TRBJ2-1,CASTSGDWGGHSYNEQFF
14,TRBV6-1,TRBJ1-2,CASSRQGPLYGYTF
12,TRBV27,TRBJ1-2,CASKDNNYGYTF
13,TRBV5-1,TRBJ1-1,CASSPDRVDLAFF
17,TRBV3-1,TRBJ2-4,CASSQVGSGDTRNIQYF
17,TRBV12-3/TRBV12-4,TRBJ2-5,CASSLRSGLGGTGTQYF
18,TRBV11-2,TRBJ2-5,CASSSTSGRGLGQETQYF
12,TRBV29-1,TRBJ2-3,CSETRVTDTQYF
16,TRBV20-1,TRBJ2-5,CSLLAGEGKYQETQYF
15,TRBV11-3,TRBJ2-1,CASSASGTSGTEGFF
12,TRBV4-1,TRBJ2-7,CASSLPSGEQYF
13,TRBV3-1,TRBJ1-2,CASSQVIDLGYTF
17,TRBV9,TRBJ2-1,CASSGRTSGRENNEQFF
16,TRBV19,TRBJ1-1,CASSLYPQRRDTEAFF
15,TRBV5-1,TRBJ2-1,CASSLGLAGANEQFF
15,TRBV5-6,TRBJ2-3,CASSLKGPGGDTQYF
17,TRBV6-5,TRBJ1-3,CASSPLRGLPSGNTIYF